The sequence of this T cell receptor beta chain was determined in a study of blood T cell repertoires in COVID-19. Study as a whole: PBMCs, B-cell-depleted T cells, or T cells were the source of the cDNA or gDNA that made up the material.

The repertoire was sequenced with immunoSEQ multiplex PCR; TCRdb's copy has only in-frame clones and lacks some. The table has tens of thousands of clones, roughly 80% seen once. V dropped 4 bases and J dropped 9 bases, with 18 bases sitting between them. Germline V gene lookup returns CDR1 MDHEN and CDR2 SYDVKM. CDR3 size: 14 residues. This receptor was obtained from a woman in her sixties or seventies with acute or convalescent COVID-19. Source material: peripheral blood. This chain joins TRBV28 and TRBJ1-2; unclear D gene. The CDR3 spells CASSSQPRHDSYTF. In DNA, the CDR3 is TGTGCCAGCAGTTCCCAACCTCGACATGACAGCTACACCTTC.